This section outlines one T cell receptor beta chain sequence together with its context. Its antigen remains unidentified. It was with 60 Vbeta and 13 Jbeta primers that the PCR ran. Sequencing was performed with immunoSEQ multiplex PCR; in TCRdb, only in-frame clones are kept and a portion is missing. The sample contains approximately 110,000 clones, about three quarters of which appear only once. This sample was included in a study of cytomegalovirus exposure and HLA in healthy donors. Study-level results: Immune exposure information comprised only CMV serostatus. By HLA locus, TCR association rates varied in a later analysis, with DRB1 showing the most and HLA-C the fewest.

V lost 6 bases, J lost 0 bases, and 10 bases lay in between. Germline CDR1 reads MNHEY; CDR2 reads SVGAGI. There are 14 residues in the CDR3. The sample comprised PBMCs. V gene TRBV6-5 combines with J gene TRBJ2-3; D unresolved. The source is a woman in her sixties in good health and CMV-seropositive. The CDR3 DNA follows: TGTGCCAGCAGACCGCCCGGGAGCACAGATACGCAGTATTTT. Translating gives CASRPPGSTDTQYF.